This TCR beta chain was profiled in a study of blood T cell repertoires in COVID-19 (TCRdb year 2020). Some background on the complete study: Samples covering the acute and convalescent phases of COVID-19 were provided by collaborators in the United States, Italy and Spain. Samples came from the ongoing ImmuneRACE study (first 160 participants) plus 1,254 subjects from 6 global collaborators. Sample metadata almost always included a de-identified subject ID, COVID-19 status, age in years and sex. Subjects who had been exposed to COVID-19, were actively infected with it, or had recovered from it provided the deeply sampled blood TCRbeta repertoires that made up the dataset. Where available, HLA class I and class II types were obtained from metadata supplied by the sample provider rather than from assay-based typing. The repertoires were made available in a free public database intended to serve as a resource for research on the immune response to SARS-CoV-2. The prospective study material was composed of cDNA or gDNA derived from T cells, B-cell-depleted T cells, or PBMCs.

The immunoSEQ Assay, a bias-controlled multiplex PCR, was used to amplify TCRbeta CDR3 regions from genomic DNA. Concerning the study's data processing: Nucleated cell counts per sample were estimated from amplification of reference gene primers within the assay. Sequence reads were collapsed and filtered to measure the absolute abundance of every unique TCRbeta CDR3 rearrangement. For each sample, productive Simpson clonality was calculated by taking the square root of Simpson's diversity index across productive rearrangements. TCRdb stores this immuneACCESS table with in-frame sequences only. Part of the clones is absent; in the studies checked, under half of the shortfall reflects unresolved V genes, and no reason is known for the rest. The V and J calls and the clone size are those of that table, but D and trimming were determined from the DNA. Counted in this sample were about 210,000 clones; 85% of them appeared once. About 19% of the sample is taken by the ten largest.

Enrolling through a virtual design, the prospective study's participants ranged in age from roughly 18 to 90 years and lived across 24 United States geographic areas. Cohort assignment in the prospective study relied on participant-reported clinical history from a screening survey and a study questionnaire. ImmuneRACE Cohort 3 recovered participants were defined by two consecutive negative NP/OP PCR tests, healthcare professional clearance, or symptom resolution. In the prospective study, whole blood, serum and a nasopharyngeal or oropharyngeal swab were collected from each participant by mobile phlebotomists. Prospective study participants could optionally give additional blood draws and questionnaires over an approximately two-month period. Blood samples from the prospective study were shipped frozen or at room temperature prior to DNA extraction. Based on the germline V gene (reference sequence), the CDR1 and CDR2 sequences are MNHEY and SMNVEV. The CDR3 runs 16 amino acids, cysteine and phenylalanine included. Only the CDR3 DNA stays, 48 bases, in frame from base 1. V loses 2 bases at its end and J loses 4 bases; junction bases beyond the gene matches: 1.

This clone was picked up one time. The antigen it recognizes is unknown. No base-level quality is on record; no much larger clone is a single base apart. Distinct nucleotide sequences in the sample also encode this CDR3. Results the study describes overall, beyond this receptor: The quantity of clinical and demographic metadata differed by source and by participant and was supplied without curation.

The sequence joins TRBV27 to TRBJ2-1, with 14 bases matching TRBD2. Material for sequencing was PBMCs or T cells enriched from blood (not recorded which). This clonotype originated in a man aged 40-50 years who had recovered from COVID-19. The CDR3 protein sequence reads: CASSLGTSGSYNEQFF. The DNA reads TGTGCCAGCAGTTTAGGGACTAGCGGGAGTTACAATGAGCAGTTCTTC.